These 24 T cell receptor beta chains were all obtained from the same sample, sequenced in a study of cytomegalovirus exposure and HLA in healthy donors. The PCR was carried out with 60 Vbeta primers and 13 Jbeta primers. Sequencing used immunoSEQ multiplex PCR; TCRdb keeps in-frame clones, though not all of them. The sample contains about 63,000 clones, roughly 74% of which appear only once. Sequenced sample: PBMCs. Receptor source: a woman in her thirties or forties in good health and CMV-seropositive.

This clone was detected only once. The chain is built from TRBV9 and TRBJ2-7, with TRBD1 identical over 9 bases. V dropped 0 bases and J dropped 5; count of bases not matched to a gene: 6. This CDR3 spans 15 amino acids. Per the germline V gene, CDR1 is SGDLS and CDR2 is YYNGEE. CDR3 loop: CASSVAGDRGNEQYF. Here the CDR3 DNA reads TGTGCCAGCAGCGTAGCTGGAGACAGGGGGAACGAGCAGTACTTC.

CDR3 amino acids: CASSFRGANEKLFF. Here the CDR3 DNA reads TGTGCCAGCAGTTTCAGGGGAGCGAACGAAAAACTGTTTTTT. The chain has TRBV27 and TRBJ1-4; D may be TRBD1 (6 bases). This CDR3 region has 14 residues. V shed 3 bases and J shed 8 bases, with 13 bases lying between them. Germline V gene lookup returns CDR1 MNHEY and CDR2 SMNVEV (reference sequence).

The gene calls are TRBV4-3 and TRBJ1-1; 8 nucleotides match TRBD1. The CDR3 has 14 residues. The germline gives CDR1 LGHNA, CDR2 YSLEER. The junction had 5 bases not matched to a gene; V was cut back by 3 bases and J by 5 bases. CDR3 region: CASSQSGGATEAFF. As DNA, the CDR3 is TGCGCCAGCAGCCAGTCAGGGGGCGCAACTGAAGCTTTCTTT.

The CDR3 sequence is CASSRVDEQYF. CDR3 bases: TGTGCCAGCAGTAGAGTCGACGAGCAGTACTTC. The chain recombines TRBV6-6 with TRBJ2-7; D call uncertain. Germline assignment: CDR1 MNHNY and CDR2 SVGAGI (reference sequence). V was pared by 5 bases and J by 5 bases, with 7 bases between. This CDR3 has 11 amino acids.

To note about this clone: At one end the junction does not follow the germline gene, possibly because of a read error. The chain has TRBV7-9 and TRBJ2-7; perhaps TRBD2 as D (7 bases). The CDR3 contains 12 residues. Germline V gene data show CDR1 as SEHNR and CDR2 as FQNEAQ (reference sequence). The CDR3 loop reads CAGSGDNYEQYF. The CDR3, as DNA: TGTGCCGGCAGCGGGGACAACTACGAGCAGTACTTC.

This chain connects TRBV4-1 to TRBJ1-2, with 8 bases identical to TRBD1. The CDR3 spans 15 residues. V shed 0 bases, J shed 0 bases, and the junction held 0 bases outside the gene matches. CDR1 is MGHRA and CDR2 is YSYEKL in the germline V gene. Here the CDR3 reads CASSQEQGANYGYTF. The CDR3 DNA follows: TGCGCCAGCAGCCAAGAACAGGGGGCTAACTATGGCTACACCTTC.

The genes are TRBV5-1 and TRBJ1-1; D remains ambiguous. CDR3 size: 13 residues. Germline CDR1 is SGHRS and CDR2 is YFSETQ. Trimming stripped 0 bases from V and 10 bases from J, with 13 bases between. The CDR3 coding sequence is TGCGCCAGCAGCTTGGACGGTGCGCTCGTAGCTTTCTTT. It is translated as CASSLDGALVAFF.

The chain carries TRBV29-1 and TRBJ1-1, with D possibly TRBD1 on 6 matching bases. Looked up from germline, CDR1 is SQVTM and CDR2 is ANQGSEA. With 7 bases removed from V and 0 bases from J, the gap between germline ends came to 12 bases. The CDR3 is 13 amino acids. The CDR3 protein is CSALGGLNTEAFF. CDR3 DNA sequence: TGCAGCGCCTTGGGGGGGCTGAACACTGAAGCTTTCTTT.

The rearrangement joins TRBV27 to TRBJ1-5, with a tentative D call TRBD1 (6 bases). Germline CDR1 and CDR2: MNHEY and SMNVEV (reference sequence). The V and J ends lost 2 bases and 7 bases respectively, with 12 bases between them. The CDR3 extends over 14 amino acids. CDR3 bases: TGTGCCAGCAGTTTAATGACAGGCGCACAGCCCCAGCATTTT. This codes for CASSLMTGAQPQHF.

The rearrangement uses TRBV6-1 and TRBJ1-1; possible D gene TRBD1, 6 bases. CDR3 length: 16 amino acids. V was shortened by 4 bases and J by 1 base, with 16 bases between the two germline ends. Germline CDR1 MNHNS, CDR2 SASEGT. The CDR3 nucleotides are TGTGCCAGCAGTGTCGCCCAGGGGAGAGGGAACACTGAAGCTTTCTTT. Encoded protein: CASSVAQGRGNTEAFF.

This CDR3 reads CASSRQVSNTGELFF. In DNA form, the CDR3 reads TGTGCCAGCAGCCGACAGGTTTCGAACACCGGGGAGCTGTTTTTT. The rearrangement links TRBV11-2 to TRBJ2-2; D may be TRBD1 (6 bases). V was clipped by 5 bases and J by 0 bases, with 10 bases between them. CDR1 is SGHAT and CDR2 is FQNNGV in the germline V gene. The CDR3 runs 15 residues.

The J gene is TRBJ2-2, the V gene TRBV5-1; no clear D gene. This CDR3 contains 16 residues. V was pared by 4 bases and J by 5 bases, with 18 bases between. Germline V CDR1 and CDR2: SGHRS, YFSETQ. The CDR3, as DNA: TGCGCCAGCAGCAACCGGGTCTCCCTGGGTACCGGGGAGCTGTTTTTT. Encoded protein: CASSNRVSLGTGELFF.

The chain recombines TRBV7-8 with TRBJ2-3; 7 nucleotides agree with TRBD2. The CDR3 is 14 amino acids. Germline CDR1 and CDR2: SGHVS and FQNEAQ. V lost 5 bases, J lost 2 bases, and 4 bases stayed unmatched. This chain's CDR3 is CASSPGGSTDTQYF. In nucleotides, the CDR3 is TGTGCCAGCAGCCCGGGAGGCTCCACAGATACGCAGTATTTT.

The CDR3 protein is CASSYRDSYNSPLHF. In DNA, the CDR3 is TGTGCCAGCAGTTATAGGGACAGCTATAATTCACCCCTCCACTTT. V is TRBV6-5 and J is TRBJ1-6, with 7 bases fitting TRBD1. CDR1 and CDR2 from the germline V gene are MNHEY and SVGAGI. The CDR3 totals 15 residues. V lost 3 bases and J lost 3; bases outside the gene matches: 2.

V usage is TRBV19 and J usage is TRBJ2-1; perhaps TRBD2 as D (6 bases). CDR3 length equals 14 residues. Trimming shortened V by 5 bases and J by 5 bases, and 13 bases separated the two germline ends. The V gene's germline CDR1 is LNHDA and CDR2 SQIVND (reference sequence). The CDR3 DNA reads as TGTGCCAGTAGTTCGGCCTGGGGGGACAATGAGCAGTTCTTC. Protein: CASSSAWGDNEQFF.

As DNA, the CDR3 is TGTGCCAGTAGTCCGGGACTTTCAAACTATGGCTACACCTTC. Translation: CASSPGLSNYGYTF. The chain recombines TRBV19 with TRBJ1-2, with TRBD1 as a possible D gene (5 bases). Germline-derived CDR1 and CDR2 are LNHDA and SQIVND (reference sequence). This CDR3 contains 14 residues. Trimming left V 5 bases short and J 2 bases short, with 12 bases between.

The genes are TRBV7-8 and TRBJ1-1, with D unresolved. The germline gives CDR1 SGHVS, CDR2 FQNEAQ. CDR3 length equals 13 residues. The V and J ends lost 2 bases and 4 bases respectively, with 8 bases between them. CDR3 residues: CASSLRAGTEAFF. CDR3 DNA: TGTGCCAGCAGCTTACGGGCGGGCACTGAAGCTTTCTTT.

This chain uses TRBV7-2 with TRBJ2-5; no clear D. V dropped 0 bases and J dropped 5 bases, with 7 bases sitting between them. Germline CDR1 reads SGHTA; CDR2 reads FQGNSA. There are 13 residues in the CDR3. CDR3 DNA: TGTGCCAGCAGCTTAGCAGCCATGGAGACCCAGTACTTC. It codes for CASSLAAMETQYF. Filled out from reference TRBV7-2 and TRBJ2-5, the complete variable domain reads GAGVSQSPSNKVTEKGKDVELRCDPISGHTALYWYRQSLGQGLEFLIYFQGNSAPDKSGLPSDRFSAERTGGSVSTLTIQRTQQEDSAVYLCASSLAAMETQYFGPGTRLLVL.

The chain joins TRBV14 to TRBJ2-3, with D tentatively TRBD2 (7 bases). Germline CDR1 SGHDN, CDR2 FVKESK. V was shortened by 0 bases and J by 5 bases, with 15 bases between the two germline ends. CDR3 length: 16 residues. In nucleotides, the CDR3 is TGTGCCAGCAGCCAAGATGTACCAGGGGAGGGAGATACGCAGTATTTT. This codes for CASSQDVPGEGDTQYF.

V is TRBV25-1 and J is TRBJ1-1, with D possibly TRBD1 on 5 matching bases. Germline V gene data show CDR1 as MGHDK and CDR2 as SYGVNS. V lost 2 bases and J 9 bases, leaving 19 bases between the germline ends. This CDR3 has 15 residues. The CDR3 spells CASSEQPGGAGKAFF. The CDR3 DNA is TGTGCCAGCAGTGAACAGCCGGGAGGGGCGGGAAAAGCTTTCTTT.

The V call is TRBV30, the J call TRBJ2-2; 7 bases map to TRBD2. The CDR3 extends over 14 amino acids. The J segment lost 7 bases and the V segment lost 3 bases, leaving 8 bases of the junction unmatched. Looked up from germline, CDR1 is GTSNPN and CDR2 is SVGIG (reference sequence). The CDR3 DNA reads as TGTGCCTGGAGCCGACTAGCCCCGCGCGGGGAGCTGTTTTTT. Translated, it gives CAWSRLAPRGELFF.

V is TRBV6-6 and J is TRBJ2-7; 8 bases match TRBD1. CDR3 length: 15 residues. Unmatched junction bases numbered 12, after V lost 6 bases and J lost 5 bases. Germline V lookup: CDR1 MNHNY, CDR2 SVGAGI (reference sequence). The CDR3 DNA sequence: TGTGCCAGCAGCCCACCCCGGACAGGGCGGAACGAGCAGTACTTC. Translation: CASSPPRTGRNEQYF.

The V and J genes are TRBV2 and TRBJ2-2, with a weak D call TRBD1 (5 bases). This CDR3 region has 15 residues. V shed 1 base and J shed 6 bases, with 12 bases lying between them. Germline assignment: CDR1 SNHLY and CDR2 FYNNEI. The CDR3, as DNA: TGTGCCAGCAGTGAAGTCTCAGGGCCGGCCGGGGAGCTGTTTTTT. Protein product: CASSEVSGPAGELFF.

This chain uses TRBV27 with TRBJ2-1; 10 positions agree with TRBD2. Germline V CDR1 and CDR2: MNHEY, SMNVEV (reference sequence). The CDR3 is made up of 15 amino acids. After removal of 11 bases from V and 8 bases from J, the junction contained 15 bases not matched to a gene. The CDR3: CASLGLGLARDEQFF. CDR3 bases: TGTGCCTCCCTGGGGCTGGGACTAGCGCGGGATGAGCAGTTCTTC.